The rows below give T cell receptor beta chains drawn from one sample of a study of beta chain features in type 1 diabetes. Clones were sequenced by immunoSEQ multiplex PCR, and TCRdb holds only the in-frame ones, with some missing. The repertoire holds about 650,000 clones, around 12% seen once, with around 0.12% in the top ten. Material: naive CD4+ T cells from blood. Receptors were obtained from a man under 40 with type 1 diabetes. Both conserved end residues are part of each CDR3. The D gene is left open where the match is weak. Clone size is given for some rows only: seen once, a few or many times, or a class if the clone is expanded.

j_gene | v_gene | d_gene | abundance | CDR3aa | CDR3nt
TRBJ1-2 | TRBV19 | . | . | CASKNRDNPAYGYTF | TGTGCCAGCAAAAACCGGGACAACCCCGCCTATGGCTACACCTTC
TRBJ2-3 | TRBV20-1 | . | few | CSARVRDTQYF | TGCAGTGCTCGCGTAAGGGATACGCAGTATTTT
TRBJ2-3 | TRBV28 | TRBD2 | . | CASSIIAGGTSGTQYF | TGTGCCAGCAGTATTATAGCGGGGGGTACCTCGGGTACGCAGTATTTT
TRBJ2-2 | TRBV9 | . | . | CASSVFRNTGELFF | TGTGCCAGCAGCGTATTCAGGAACACCGGGGAGCTGTTTTTT
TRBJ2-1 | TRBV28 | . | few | CASSSGQYNEQFF | TGTGCCAGCAGCTCGGGGCAGTACAATGAGCAGTTCTTC
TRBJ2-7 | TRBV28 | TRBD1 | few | CASSPGQATYEQYF | TGTGCCAGCAGTCCGGGACAGGCAACCTACGAGCAGTACTTC
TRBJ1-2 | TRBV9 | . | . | CASSVIGNGYTF | TGTGCCAGCAGCGTAATTGGCAACGGCTACACCTTC
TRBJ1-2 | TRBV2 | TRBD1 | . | CASSFDRVYYGYTF | TGTGCCAGCAGCTTCGACAGGGTGTACTATGGCTACACCTTC
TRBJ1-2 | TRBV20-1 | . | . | CSDGDIYGYTF | TGCAGTGATGGCGACATATATGGCTACACCTTC
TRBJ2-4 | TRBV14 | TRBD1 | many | CASSQPGQATNIQYF | TGTGCCAGCAGCCAACCGGGACAGGCCACAAACATTCAGTACTTC
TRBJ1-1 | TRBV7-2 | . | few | CASSLATEAFF | TGTGCCAGCAGCTTAGCCACTGAAGCTTTCTTT
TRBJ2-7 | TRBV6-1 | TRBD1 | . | CASSEGLGTEIPYEQYF | TGTGCCAGCAGTGAAGGCCTCGGGACAGAGATTCCTTACGAGCAGTACTTC
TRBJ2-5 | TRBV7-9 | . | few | CASTYPRLEETQYF | TGTGCCAGCACCTACCCTCGACTAGAAGAGACCCAGTACTTC
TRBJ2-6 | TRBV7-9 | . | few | CASSSYSGANVLTF | TGTGCCAGCAGTTCGTACTCTGGGGCCAACGTCCTGACTTTC
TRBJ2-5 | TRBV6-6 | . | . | CASSERGRETQYF | TGTGCCAGCAGTGAGAGAGGGAGGGAGACCCAGTACTTC
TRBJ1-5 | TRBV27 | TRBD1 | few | CASSSGTAGNQPQHF | TGTGCCAGCAGTTCCGGGACAGCGGGCAATCAGCCCCAGCATTTT
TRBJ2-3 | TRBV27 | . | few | CASSLLGGTGTDTQYF | TGTGCCAGCAGTCTCCTAGGGGGGACTGGCACAGATACGCAGTATTTT
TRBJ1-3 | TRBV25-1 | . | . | CASSGGAVNTIYF | TGTGCCAGCAGCGGAGGGGCGGTTAACACCATATATTTT
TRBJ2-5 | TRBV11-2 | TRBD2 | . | CASSPGTSGGSETQYF | TGTGCCAGCAGCCCAGGGACTAGCGGGGGGTCGGAGACCCAGTACTTC